Presented here are 28 T cell receptor beta chains from one specimen sequenced in a study of T cell repertoires in cytomegalovirus infection. Each CDR3 protein gets one entry after TCRdb re-called the reads with MiXCR. The table includes over 200,000 distinct CDR3 sequences, roughly 13% detected once. Material for sequencing was PBMCs. Receptors were obtained from a human donor in good health (CMV status not recorded). Some clones in this sample may be carry-over from other donors' samples.

This chain joins TRBV2 and TRBJ2-2; 9 nucleotides agree with TRBD2. V lost 6 bases to trimming and J lost 0 bases; unmatched junction nucleotides: 5. The CDR3 is 16 amino acids. The germline gives CDR1 SNHLY, CDR2 FYNNEI. CDR3 sequence: CASRGRLAANTGELFF. In DNA form, the CDR3 reads TGTGCCAGCAGGGGGAGACTAGCGGCGAACACCGGGGAGCTGTTTTTT.

This clonotype was detected ten times or more. This sequence joins TRBV7-2 and TRBJ1-1; D is undetermined. Trimming took 6 bases from V and 4 from J, leaving 12 bases between them. The CDR3 is 13 amino acids. Germline V gene data show CDR1 as SGHTA and CDR2 as FQGNSA. The CDR3 spells CASRVVSGTEAFF. CDR3 DNA: TGTGCCAGCAGGGTTGTCTCGGGCACTGAAGCTTTCTTT.

This clonotype was counted ten times or more. The chain employs TRBV6-2 or TRBV6-3 and TRBJ2-7, with a tentative D call TRBD2 (6 bases). Germline loops: CDR1 MNHEY, CDR2 SVGEGT. Trimming removed 2 bases at V and 1 base at J, with 18 bases between. This CDR3 comprises 17 residues. The CDR3 nucleotides are TGTGCCAGCAGTTACCCTGCGGGGATAGCGAGATCCTACGAGCAGTACTTC. It codes for CASSYPAGIARSYEQYF.

The sample holds a few counts of this clonotype. The V call is TRBV29-1, the J call TRBJ2-5; TRBD1 or TRBD2 may be the D gene (6 bases each). The germline gives CDR1 SQVTM, CDR2 ANQGSEA. CDR3 length equals 12 residues. With 5 bases removed from V and 4 bases from J, the gap between germline ends came to 11 bases. The CDR3 nucleotides are TGCAGCGTTCGGGGGCGCGGAGAGACCCAGTACTTC. Protein: CSVRGRGETQYF.

This clonotype was seen only a few times. The chain couples TRBV29-1 to TRBJ1-1; 8 bases agree with TRBD1. J was trimmed by 4 bases and V by 6 bases; bases with no gene match: 13. CDR3 size: 15 residues. Germline CDR1 reads SQVTM; CDR2 reads ANQGSEA. The CDR3 DNA sequence: TGCAGCGTGGAATCGACAGGGGATTGGACCACTGAAGCTTTCTTT. Translated: CSVESTGDWTTEAFF. Based on the CDR3 plus reference TRBV29-1 and TRBJ1-1, the full variable domain is SAVISQKPSRDICQRGTSLTIQCQVDSQVTMMFWYRQQPGQSLTLIATANQGSEATYESGFVIDKFPISRPNLTFSTLTVSNMSPEDSSIYLCSVESTGDWTTEAFFGQGTRLTVV.

This clonotype has more than one count but fewer than ten. Because the CDR3's place on the DNA is in doubt, the DNA is left out and the CDR3 is given as listed by TCRdb. The rearrangement joins TRBV28 to TRBJ2-1; the DNA was not compared with TRBD1, the D call given in the table. Inclusive of both ends, the CDR3 amounts to 13 amino acids. The V gene's germline CDR1 is MDHEN and CDR2 SYDVKM. The CDR3 spells CASSLEVGTGAIF.

This clonotype has only a few counts. The V call is TRBV20-1, the J call TRBJ1-5, with 7 positions matching TRBD1. Per the germline V gene, CDR1 is DFQATT and CDR2 is SNEGSKA (reference sequence). The length of the CDR3 is 13 residues. J was trimmed by 5 bases and V by 1 base; bases with no gene match: 2. CDR3 loop: CSARGQGDQPQHF. CDR3 nucleotide sequence: TGCAGTGCTAGAGGACAGGGTGATCAGCCCCAGCATTTT.

This clonotype was observed at least ten times. This rearrangement joins TRBV7-9 to TRBJ2-4; 9 bases fit TRBD2. Germline V gives CDR1 SEHNR, CDR2 FQNEAQ (reference sequence). The CDR3 runs 15 residues. The V gene end was trimmed by 3 bases and the J gene end by 9 bases; junction bases not matched to a gene: 9. The CDR3, as DNA: TGTGCCAGCAGCTTCGGGACTAGCATAGAAATCATTCAGTACTTC. Translated, it gives CASSFGTSIEIIQYF.

The sample holds many counts of this clonotype. The genes are TRBV5-1 and TRBJ1-1; the D is unclear. The germline V gene has CDR1 SGHRS and CDR2 YFSETQ. This CDR3 is 14 amino acids long. Trimming removed 3 bases at V and 5 bases at J, with 14 bases between. The CDR3 DNA is TGCGCCAGCAGCTCCAAGGCCGGAGTGACTGAAGCTTTCTTT. This translates into CASSSKAGVTEAFF.

This clonotype came up a few times. The chain recombines TRBV7-2 with TRBJ2-3; D remains unclear. The CDR3 sequence is 13 residues long. Germline V gene lookup returns CDR1 SGHTA and CDR2 FQGNSA. Trimming took 5 bases from V and 4 from J, leaving 10 bases between them. CDR3: CASSPLRADTQYF. CDR3 nucleotide sequence: TGTGCCAGCAGCCCCCTCCGCGCAGATACGCAGTATTTT.

This clonotype was counted ten times or more. CDR3 amino acids: CASSLGRTSPLQGYEQYF. CDR3 sequence (DNA): TGTGCCAGCAGCTTAGGTCGGACAAGTCCTCTCCAGGGGTACGAGCAGTACTTC. The rearrangement uses TRBV7-6 and TRBJ2-7, with a tentative D call TRBD1 (6 bases). This CDR3 spans 18 amino acids. Per the germline V gene, CDR1 is SGHVS and CDR2 is FNYEAQ. V lost 1 base to trimming and J lost 4 bases, with 23 bases between them.

The chain uses TRBV7-2 and TRBJ2-2; D is ambiguous. Germline V CDR1 and CDR2: SGHTA, FQGNSA. The CDR3 extends over 13 amino acids. V was cut by 2 bases and J by 5 bases, with 6 bases left in between. Here the CDR3 DNA reads TGTGCCAGCAGCTTACAAGAGACCGGGGAGCTGTTTTTT. Protein: CASSLQETGELFF.

The J gene is TRBJ2-5, the V gene TRBV18, with D possibly TRBD2 on 6 matching bases. CDR3 length: 15 amino acids. Trimming removed 3 bases at V and 1 base at J, with 12 bases between. Germline V gene data show CDR1 as KGHSH and CDR2 as LQKENI. The CDR3 region has the DNA TGTGCCAGCTCACCGCACCCCGGGGGCCAAGAGACCCAGTACTTC. Translating gives CASSPHPGGQETQYF.

This chain uses TRBV6-6 with TRBJ2-2, with D hard to call. Germline CDR1 reads MNHNY; CDR2 reads SVGAGI (reference sequence). The CDR3 contains 13 residues. Trimming cost V 0 bases and J 8 bases, with 7 bases left between them. The CDR3: CASSYSRVGELFF. CDR3 DNA: TGTGCCAGCAGTTACTCAAGGGTTGGGGAGCTGTTTTTT.

This clonotype was recorded at least ten times. This chain uses TRBV12-3 or TRBV12-4 with TRBJ1-6; D might be TRBD1 (6 bases). The length of the CDR3 is 18 residues. Trimming took 0 bases from V and 0 from J, leaving 12 bases between them. The DNA of the CDR3 is TGTGCCAGCAGTTTAGCACCGGAGGGGGGCTCCTATAATTCACCCCTCCACTTT. It encodes CASSLAPEGGSYNSPLHF.

The table lists this clonotype with a few counts. The chain joins TRBV12-3 or TRBV12-4 to TRBJ1-4, with a possible D match to TRBD1 (6 bases). CDR3 length: 14 amino acids. The V end lost 5 bases, the J end lost 0 bases, and 7 bases lay between the germline ends. The CDR3 coding sequence is TGTGCCAGCAGTGGACAGACAACTAATGAAAAACTGTTTTTT. Translation gives CASSGQTTNEKLFF.

The rearrangement links TRBV19 to TRBJ2-6; D not resolved. V dropped 1 base and J dropped 0 bases, with 4 bases sitting between them. CDR1 is LNHDA and CDR2 is SQIVND in the germline V gene (reference sequence). This CDR3 spans 15 amino acids. The CDR3 sequence: CASSIVPSGANVLTF. The CDR3 DNA follows: TGTGCCAGTAGTATAGTCCCCTCTGGGGCCAACGTCCTGACTTTC.

Many counts were recorded for this clonotype. The chain combines TRBV19 with TRBJ1-4; no clear D gene. The CDR3 length is 13 residues. V lost 6 bases to trimming and J lost 7 bases, with 12 bases between them. Germline loops: CDR1 LNHDA, CDR2 SQIVND (reference sequence). The CDR3 region is CASRGRFSEKLFF. In DNA form, the CDR3 reads TGTGCCAGTAGAGGAAGATTTAGTGAAAAACTGTTTTTT. Supplemented by reference TRBV19 and TRBJ1-4, the full variable domain reads DGGITQSPKYLFRKEGQNVTLSCEQNLNHDAMYWYRQDPGQGLRLIYYSQIVNDFQKGDIAEGYSVSREKKESFPLTVTSAQKNPTAFYLCASRGRFSEKLFFGSGTQLSVL.

The chain has TRBV28 and TRBJ2-7, with 10 bases identical to TRBD1. Germline CDR1 reads MDHEN; CDR2 reads SYDVKM. Germline trimming cut 4 bases from V and 3 bases from J; bases unmatched to any gene: 6. The CDR3 contains 15 residues. The CDR3 loop is CASSSAGQGIYEQYF. CDR3 DNA: TGTGCCAGCAGTTCAGCGGGACAGGGGATCTACGAGCAGTACTTC.

V is TRBV9 and J is TRBJ2-1, with D uncertain. The V gene lost 1 base and the J gene lost 6 bases, with 14 bases spanning the gap. CDR3 length equals 15 residues. The germline CDR1 and CDR2 sequences are SGDLS and YYNGEE. CDR3 region: CASSVNPGFGNEQFF. CDR3 sequence (DNA): TGTGCCAGCAGCGTAAATCCCGGGTTCGGCAATGAGCAGTTCTTC.

This clonotype occurred a few times. V gene TRBV20-1 combines with J gene TRBJ2-2, with 7 bases lining up with TRBD1. V shed 6 bases and J 10 bases; nucleotides not matched to a gene: 11. The CDR3 contains 13 residues. Germline V gene sequence: CDR1 DFQATT, CDR2 SNEGSKA (reference sequence). CDR3 DNA: TGCAGTGCCACCAGGGGGAGATCGACGGAGCTGTTTTTT. Its protein product is CSATRGRSTELFF.

As concerns this clonotype: A clone one base away is much larger, so this may be a read error. V and J are TRBV6-5 and TRBJ2-3; 10 bases align to TRBD2. The CDR3 sequence is 17 residues long. In germline, CDR1 is MNHEY, CDR2 SVGAGI. CDR3 sequence: CANSYTGAGGPGDTQYF. CDR3 nucleotide sequence: TGTGCCAACAGTTACACCGGAGCGGGGGGGCCTGGAGATACGCAGTATTTT.

In this sample, this clonotype turned up many times. This chain links TRBV19 with TRBJ1-5; possible D gene TRBD1, 6 bases. The germline V and J ends were trimmed by 6 bases and 3 bases, with 15 bases remaining between them. CDR1 and CDR2 (germline): LNHDA, SQIVND (reference sequence). The length of the CDR3 is 15 residues. The CDR3 spells CASRIQQGYNQPQHF. In nucleotides, the CDR3 is TGTGCCAGTAGGATACAACAGGGTTACAATCAGCCCCAGCATTTT. Together with reference TRBV19 and TRBJ1-5, the CDR3 gives the full variable domain: DGGITQSPKYLFRKEGQNVTLSCEQNLNHDAMYWYRQDPGQGLRLIYYSQIVNDFQKGDIAEGYSVSREKKESFPLTVTSAQKNPTAFYLCASRIQQGYNQPQHFGDGTRLSIL.

This clonotype came up many times. The gene calls are TRBV6-2 or TRBV6-3 and TRBJ1-2, with 9 nucleotides matching TRBD1. With 8 bases clipped from V and 4 bases from J, the junction kept 11 bases outside the gene matches. This CDR3 spans 15 amino acids. Germline V gene sequence: CDR1 MNHEY, CDR2 SVGEGT. The CDR3 here is CASGLPWGQGYGYTF. DNA for the CDR3: TGTGCCAGCGGCCTTCCGTGGGGACAGGGCTATGGCTACACCTTC.

This clonotype was detected a few times. The rearrangement links TRBV19 to TRBJ1-5, with D maybe TRBD1 (5 bases). CDR3 length: 14 amino acids. V was shortened by 4 bases and J by 6 bases, with 13 bases between the two germline ends. CDR1 is LNHDA and CDR2 is SQIVND in the germline V gene (reference sequence). The CDR3 bases are TGTGCCAGTAGTAGGGATGGGGGACGTCAGCCCCAGCATTTT. Amino acid sequence: CASSRDGGRQPQHF.

This clonotype was picked up many times. The V and J genes are TRBV28 and TRBJ2-7, with TRBD2 matching over 13 bases. After removal of 5 bases from V and 2 bases from J, the junction contained 6 bases not matched to a gene. This CDR3 spans 16 amino acids. Germline V gene data show CDR1 as MDHEN and CDR2 as SYDVKM. CDR3 coding DNA: TGTGCCAGCAGTCCCGTGGGACTAGCGGGACCCTACGAGCAGTACTTC. Translated, it gives CASSPVGLAGPYEQYF. Using reference TRBV28 and TRBJ2-7 for the parts outside the CDR3, the full variable domain is DVKVTQSSRYLVKRTGEKVFLECVQDMDHENMFWYRQDPGLGLRLIYFSYDVKMKEKGDIPEGYSVSREKKERFSLILESASTNQTSMYLCASSPVGLAGPYEQYFGPGTRLTVT.

This clonotype has at least ten counts. This chain connects TRBV7-9 to TRBJ1-6; no clear D. Trimming pared 5 bases from V and 8 bases from J, leaving 13 bases between. This CDR3 region has 14 residues. In germline, CDR1 is SEHNR, CDR2 FQNEAQ (reference sequence). CDR3 loop: CASSLEVGDSPLHF. The CDR3 DNA reads as TGTGCCAGCAGCCTTGAAGTGGGAGATTCACCCCTCCACTTT.

This clonotype showed up just a few times. The J gene is TRBJ2-7, the V gene TRBV4-3; 9 bases line up with TRBD2. J lost 3 bases, V lost 1 base, and 7 bases had no gene match. The CDR3 spans 16 residues. Germline CDR1 reads LGHNA; CDR2 reads YSLEER. CDR3 bases: TGCGCCAGCAGCCAAGCTTCCCAGCGGGGGGTCTACGAGCAGTACTTC. Translated, it gives CASSQASQRGVYEQYF.